Each of the 22 T cell receptor beta chains below was sequenced from the same sample in a study of identical twins (dated by TCRdb to about 2016). Receptor libraries were prepared by 5' RACE. The instrument was an Illumina HiSeq 2000. TCRdb passed the public sequencing reads through fastp at Q25 and MiXCR, retaining productive beta sequences. Rows are combined by CDR3 protein, so each entry shows the most common genes and DNA. The sample includes about 200,000 distinct CDR3 sequences, with about 10% observed a single time. The ten largest clones take up roughly 10% of the sample. The sequenced sample consisted of memory T cells sorted from blood. Taken with the paper, the label for cell subset or site translates to: CD45RO+ enriched T cells. Receptors originate from a man between 45 and 60 years old in good health.

This clonotype occurred many times. The gene calls are TRBV10-3 and TRBJ1-6, with 9 bases fitting TRBD1. The CDR3 loop spans 16 amino acids. V shed 4 bases, J shed 8 bases, and the junction held 9 bases outside the gene matches. The V gene's germline CDR1 is ENHRY and CDR2 SYGVKD. DNA of the CDR3: TGTGCCATCAGTGCGGCGGGACAGGGTGCTTATTCACCCCTCCACTTT. Protein product: CAISAAGQGAYSPLHF.

The rearrangement joins TRBV4-1 to TRBJ2-7; D is ambiguous. Deletions cut 0 bases from V and 3 bases from J, with 9 bases between. CDR3 size: 14 residues. In germline, CDR1 is MGHRA, CDR2 YSYEKL. The CDR3 is CASSQEERDYEQYF. The CDR3 DNA sequence: TGCGCCAGCAGCCAAGAGGAAAGGGACTACGAGCAGTACTTC.

This clonotype showed up many times. The chain has TRBV4-2 and TRBJ2-3; 13 nucleotides line up with TRBD2. The CDR3 is 19 amino acids. V lost 4 bases and J lost 1; bases outside the gene matches: 11. Germline CDR1 LGHNA, CDR2 YNFKEQ. The CDR3, as DNA: TGTGCCAGCAGCCCAAGGACTAGCGGGGGCCTTCTCGGCACAGATACGCAGTATTTT. Its protein product is CASSPRTSGGLLGTDTQYF.

The table lists this clonotype with many counts. The chain recombines TRBV10-3 with TRBJ2-6; TRBD2 matches at 8 bases. Germline lookup yields CDR1 ENHRY and CDR2 SYGVKD. The CDR3 spans 16 residues. With V trimmed by 11 bases and J by 0 bases, 9 bases remained unmatched. The CDR3 loop is CAVNRGGSSGANVLTF. In nucleotides, the CDR3 is TGTGCCGTCAACCGGGGGGGTAGCTCTGGGGCCAACGTCCTGACTTTC.

In this sample, this clonotype turned up a few times. V usage is TRBV18 and J usage is TRBJ1-6; 11 bases match TRBD1. This CDR3 spans 17 amino acids. J lost 7 bases, V lost 2 bases, and 7 bases had no gene match. Germline-derived CDR1 and CDR2 are KGHSH and LQKENI. CDR3 loop: CASSPTGTGGRNSPLHF. The CDR3 DNA reads as TGTGCCAGCTCACCAACCGGGACAGGGGGAAGGAATTCACCCCTCCACTTT.

This clonotype was counted many times. The chain employs TRBV11-2 and TRBJ2-3; 16 bases line up with TRBD2. Germline CDR1 is SGHAT and CDR2 is FQNNGV. Trimming cost V 5 bases and J 0 bases; bases outside gene matches: 8. The CDR3 runs 19 residues. CDR3 loop: CASSHPGLAGGLSTDTQYF. The CDR3 DNA follows: TGTGCCAGCAGCCACCCGGGACTAGCGGGGGGGCTAAGCACAGATACGCAGTATTTT.

The CDR3 sequence: CASSRTPGTNSYEQYF. As DNA, the CDR3 is TGTGCCAGCAGCCGAACTCCCGGGACCAACTCCTACGAGCAGTACTTC. This chain uses TRBV9 with TRBJ2-7; D could derive from TRBD1 or TRBD2 (5 bases each). In germline, CDR1 is SGDLS, CDR2 YYNGEE. Between the trimmed V and J ends, which lost 4 bases and 0 bases, there was a span of 17 bases. CDR3 length: 16 residues.

The table lists this clonotype with many counts. The CDR3 reads CASSRTAFEQYF. The CDR3 nucleotides are TGTGCCAGCAGCAGGACAGCTTTCGAGCAGTACTTC. This chain links TRBV7-2 with TRBJ2-7, with a tentative D call TRBD1 (6 bases). V gave up 5 bases and J gave up 6 bases, with 11 bases separating them. Germline assignment: CDR1 SGHTA and CDR2 FQGNSA. The CDR3 is made up of 12 amino acids.

Turning to this clonotype: With a much larger clone just one base away, this may be a read error. V and J are TRBV29-1 and TRBJ2-5; 7 bases fit TRBD1. The CDR3 has 11 amino acids. CDR1 SQVTM and CDR2 ANQGSEA come from the germline V gene. The CDR3 region is CSVMQGETQSF. The CDR3 region has the DNA TGCAGCGTTATGCAGGGGGAGACCCAGTCCTTC.

This clonotype was counted between two and nine times. This chain connects TRBV7-2 to TRBJ1-6; D not certain. V was trimmed by 6 bases and J by 10 bases, leaving 10 bases between them. Per germline, CDR1 SGHTA and CDR2 FQGNSA. This CDR3 is built from 12 residues. CDR3 coding DNA: TGTGCCAGCAGGCAACTTGGGTCACCCCTCCACTTT. Encoded protein: CASRQLGSPLHF. The full variable domain, rest sourced from reference TRBV7-2 and TRBJ1-6, is GAGVSQSPSNKVTEKGKDVELRCDPISGHTALYWYRQSLGQGLEFLIYFQGNSAPDKSGLPSDRFSAERTGGSVSTLTIQRTQQEDSAVYLCASRQLGSPLHFGNGTRLTVT.

This clonotype was found a few times. The chain uses TRBV12-3 or TRBV12-4 and TRBJ2-7, with a possible D match to TRBD1 (5 bases). V was shortened by 1 base and J by 6 bases, with 7 bases between the two germline ends. The CDR3 runs 12 residues. The CDR3 nucleotides are TGTGCCAGCAGTTTAGGCAGGGCCGAGCAGTACTTC. Translating it yields CASSLGRAEQYF.

The chain joins TRBV5-1 to TRBJ2-7, with TRBD1 identical over 12 bases. Germline V gene data show CDR1 as SGHRS and CDR2 as YFSETQ. Trimming took 4 bases from V and 6 from J; bases not matched to a gene: 11. This CDR3 contains 16 residues. CDR3 DNA sequence: TGCGCCAGCAGCCCCGGGACAGGGGGCGTGATCCTCGAGCAGTACTTC. Translating gives CASSPGTGGVILEQYF.

J is TRBJ1-4 and V is TRBV4-1; no definite D call. The V end lost 4 bases, the J end lost 8 bases, and 17 bases lay between the germline ends. The length of the CDR3 is 15 residues. Germline assignment: CDR1 MGHRA and CDR2 YSYEKL. The CDR3 region is CASSRKTGSEEKLFF. DNA of the CDR3: TGCGCCAGCAGCCGGAAAACGGGATCGGAGGAAAAACTGTTTTTT.

This clonotype showed up just a few times. The rearrangement joins TRBV6-2 or TRBV6-3 to TRBJ2-5; D is unclear. CDR1 MNHEY and CDR2 SVGEGT come from the germline V gene. The CDR3 loop spans 12 amino acids. Trimming shortened V by 2 bases and J by 5 bases, and 6 bases separated the two germline ends. This chain's CDR3 is CASSYGPETQYF. The CDR3 nucleotides are TGTGCCAGCAGTTACGGTCCGGAGACCCAGTACTTC.

V is TRBV7-9 and J is TRBJ2-5, with unresolved D. CDR1 SEHNR and CDR2 FQNEAQ come from the germline V gene (reference sequence). The CDR3 runs to 17 residues. The ends were cut back, 0 bases at V and 2 bases at J, with 16 bases in the middle. The chain's CDR3 is CASSLAAGWRSQETQYF. DNA for the CDR3: TGTGCCAGCAGCTTAGCCGCCGGTTGGCGATCTCAAGAGACCCAGTACTTC. Full variable domain (missing parts from reference TRBV7-9 and TRBJ2-5): DTGVSQNPRHKITKRGQNVTFRCDPISEHNRLYWYRQTLGQGPEFLTYFQNEAQLEKSRLLSDRFSAERPKGSFSTLEIQRTEQGDSAMYLCASSLAAGWRSQETQYFGPGTRLLVL.

The CDR3 protein is CASSLSWETQYF. The CDR3 DNA is TGTGCCAGCAGTTTATCGTGGGAGACCCAGTACTTC. The J gene is TRBJ2-5, the V gene TRBV28; D unresolved. Trimming pared 1 base from V and 5 bases from J, leaving 5 bases between. The CDR3 length is 12 residues. Germline V gives CDR1 MDHEN, CDR2 SYDVKM.

The sample holds many counts of this clonotype. The chain employs TRBV5-1 and TRBJ2-3, with D hard to call. V was pared by 2 bases and J by 5 bases, with 12 bases between. The CDR3 sequence is 14 residues long. The germline V gene encodes CDR1 SGHRS and CDR2 YFSETQ. Here the CDR3 DNA reads TGCGCCAGCAGCTTACCCGATCAGCAAGATACGCAGTATTTT. As protein: CASSLPDQQDTQYF.

V and J are TRBV28 and TRBJ1-2; a possible D gene is TRBD1 (5 bases). Germline values: CDR1 MDHEN, CDR2 SYDVKM. CDR3 length equals 13 residues. Trimming shortened V by 4 bases and J by 6 bases, and 12 bases separated the two germline ends. The CDR3 nucleotides are TGTGCCAGCAGTTCCCGGGACGTACATGGCTACACCTTC. Translated, it gives CASSSRDVHGYTF.

Only a few counts were recorded for this clonotype. The rearrangement links TRBV5-1 to TRBJ1-1, with D possibly being TRBD1 (6 bases). Germline V CDR1 and CDR2: SGHRS, YFSETQ. Trimming left V 3 bases short and J 1 base short, with 16 bases between. CDR3 length: 16 residues. The CDR3 DNA reads TGCGCCAGCAGCTCAGCTCTAATGACAGGGAACACTGAAGCTTTCTTT. Translating gives CASSSALMTGNTEAFF.

Many counts were recorded for this clonotype. The V call is TRBV10-2, the J call TRBJ2-5; 9 bases line up with TRBD2. Germline lookup yields CDR1 WSHSY and CDR2 SAAADI. The CDR3 has 17 amino acids. Trimming took 8 bases from V and 7 from J; bases not matched to a gene: 20. CDR3 DNA: TGCGCCAGCCAATTTACAGCGGGGGGCCGTAAAATTGCGACCCAGTACTTC. Protein sequence: CASQFTAGGRKIATQYF.

V and J are TRBV5-1 and TRBJ2-2; TRBD2 agrees at 7 bases. The CDR3 sequence is 14 residues long. Germline V gene data show CDR1 as SGHRS and CDR2 as YFSETQ. Germline trimming cut 4 bases from V and 5 bases from J; bases unmatched to any gene: 5. The CDR3: CASSGGLETGELFF. CDR3 bases: TGCGCCAGCAGCGGAGGACTAGAGACCGGGGAGCTGTTTTTT.

This clonotype appeared many times. This chain uses TRBV10-3 with TRBJ1-1; 7 bases fit TRBD1. This CDR3 contains 13 residues. CDR1 is ENHRY, CDR2 SYGVKD, per germline. Germline trimming cut 7 bases from V and 4 bases from J; bases unmatched to any gene: 6. In DNA, the CDR3 is TGTGCCATCACTGGAACAGGGGTCACTGAAGCTTTCTTT. Translation: CAITGTGVTEAFF.